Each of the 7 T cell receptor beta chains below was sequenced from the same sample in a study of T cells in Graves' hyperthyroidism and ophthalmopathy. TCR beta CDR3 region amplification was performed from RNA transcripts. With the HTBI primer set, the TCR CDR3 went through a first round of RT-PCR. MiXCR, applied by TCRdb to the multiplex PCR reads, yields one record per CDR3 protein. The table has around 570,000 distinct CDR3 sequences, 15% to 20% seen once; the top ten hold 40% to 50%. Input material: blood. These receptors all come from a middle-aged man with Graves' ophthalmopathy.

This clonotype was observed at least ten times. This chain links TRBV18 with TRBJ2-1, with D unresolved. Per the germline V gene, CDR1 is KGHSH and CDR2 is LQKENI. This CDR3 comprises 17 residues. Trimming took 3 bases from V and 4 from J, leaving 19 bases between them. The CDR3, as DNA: TGTGCCAGCTCACCCCCCGTATCGGTAGGAAGGTACAATGAGCAGTTCTTC. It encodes CASSPPVSVGRYNEQFF.

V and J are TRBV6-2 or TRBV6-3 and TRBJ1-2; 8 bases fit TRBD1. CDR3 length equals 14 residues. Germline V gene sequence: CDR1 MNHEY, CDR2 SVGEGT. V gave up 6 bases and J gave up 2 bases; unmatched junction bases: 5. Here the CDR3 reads CASRAGQANYGYTF. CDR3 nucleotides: TGTGCCAGCAGAGCGGGACAGGCCAACTATGGCTACACCTTC.

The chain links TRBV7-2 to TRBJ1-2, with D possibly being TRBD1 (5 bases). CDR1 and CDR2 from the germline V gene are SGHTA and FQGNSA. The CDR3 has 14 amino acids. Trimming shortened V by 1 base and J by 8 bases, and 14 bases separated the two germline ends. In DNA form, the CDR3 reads TGTGCCAGCAGCTTAGTTTTGAGTAAGGGGGGCTACACCTTC. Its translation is CASSLVLSKGGYTF.

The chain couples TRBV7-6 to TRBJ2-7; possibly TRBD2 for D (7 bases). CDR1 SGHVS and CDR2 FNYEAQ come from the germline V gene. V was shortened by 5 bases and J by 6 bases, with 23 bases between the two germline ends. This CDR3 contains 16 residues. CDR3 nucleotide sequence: TGTGCCAGCAGCCGAGGGGGGGGGCAGGGCCGACGCGAGCAGTACTTC. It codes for CASSRGGGQGRREQYF.

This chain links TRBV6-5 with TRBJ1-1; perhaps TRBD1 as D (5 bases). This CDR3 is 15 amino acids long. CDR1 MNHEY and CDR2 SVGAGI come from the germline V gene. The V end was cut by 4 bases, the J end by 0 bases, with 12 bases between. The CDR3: CASSFGGSLNTEAFF. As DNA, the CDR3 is TGTGCCAGCAGTTTCGGGGGGTCCCTGAACACTGAAGCTTTCTTT.

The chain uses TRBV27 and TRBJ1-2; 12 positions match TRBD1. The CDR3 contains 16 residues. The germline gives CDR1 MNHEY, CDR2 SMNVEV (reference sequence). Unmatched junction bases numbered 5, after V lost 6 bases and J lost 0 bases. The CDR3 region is CASRGQGAITNYGYTF. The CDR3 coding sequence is TGTGCCAGCAGGGGACAGGGGGCGATCACTAACTATGGCTACACCTTC.

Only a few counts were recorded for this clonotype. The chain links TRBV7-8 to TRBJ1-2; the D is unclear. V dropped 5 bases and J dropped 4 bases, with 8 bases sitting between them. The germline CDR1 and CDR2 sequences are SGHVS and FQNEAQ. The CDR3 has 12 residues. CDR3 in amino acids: CASSPKSYGYTF. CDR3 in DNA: TGTGCCAGCAGCCCAAAGTCCTATGGCTACACCTTC.